This passage covers 8 T cell receptor beta chains from one sample sequenced in a study of shared clonotypes between healthy human individuals. TCRdb keeps only in-frame clones here, not all; method: immunoSEQ multiplex PCR. The table includes about 980,000 clones, about three quarters detected once. Sequenced: memory CD4+ T cells sorted from blood. Described subset: CD45RA-negative fraction. The receptor source for this set is a young man in good health.

This clone was picked up a small number of times. The identical CDR3 is also encoded by other nucleotide sequences in the sample. The V call is TRBV27, the J call TRBJ1-1; D ambiguous. Trimming left V 0 bases short and J 1 base short, with 3 bases between. The CDR3 is 13 residues long. Germline CDR1 MNHEY, CDR2 SMNVEV (reference sequence). The CDR3 reads CASSLSRNTEAFF. For the CDR3, the DNA is TGTGCCAGCAGTTTATCTCGGAACACTGAAGCTTTCTTT.

V usage is TRBV5-1 and J usage is TRBJ2-5, with no clear D. V lost 0 bases and J 1 base, leaving 10 bases between the germline ends. Per the germline V gene, CDR1 is SGHRS and CDR2 is YFSETQ. The CDR3 consists of 15 residues. The CDR3 nucleotides read TGCGCCAGCAGCTTGGGGCAGCCCCCCCAAGAGACCCAGTACTTC. This codes for CASSLGQPPQETQYF.

This chain uses TRBV9 with TRBJ2-3; 9 bases align to TRBD2. This CDR3 spans 16 amino acids. Trimming at V came to 0 bases and at J to 5 bases, leaving 7 bases not matched to a gene. The germline CDR1 and CDR2 sequences are SGDLS and YYNGEE. CDR3 residues: CASSVGVSGGVDTQYF. In DNA, the CDR3 is TGTGCCAGCAGCGTAGGGGTTAGCGGGGGCGTAGATACGCAGTATTTT.

This chain links TRBV15 with TRBJ1-1, with no clear D. Trimming cost V 1 base and J 2 bases, with 14 bases left between them. Germline V CDR1 and CDR2: LNHNV, YYDKDF (reference sequence). This CDR3 has 16 residues. CDR3 sequence reads: CATSRGQAPYNTEAFF. The CDR3 DNA sequence: TGTGCCACCAGCAGAGGCCAGGCCCCGTATAACACTGAAGCTTTCTTT.

The chain carries TRBV4-1 and TRBJ2-1, with D perhaps TRBD2 (5 bases). Germline V gene sequence: CDR1 MGHRA, CDR2 YSYEKL. The CDR3 sequence is 15 residues long. V was trimmed by 2 bases and J by 5 bases, leaving 13 bases between them. CDR3 bases: TGCGCCAGCAGCCAACTGCGGACTCATAACAATGAGCAGTTCTTC. As protein: CASSQLRTHNNEQFF.

V is TRBV6-1 and J is TRBJ2-1, with D tentatively TRBD1 or TRBD2 (5 bases each). V was pared by 4 bases and J by 10 bases, with 14 bases between. Per germline, CDR1 MNHNS and CDR2 SASEGT. The CDR3 has 13 residues. Here the CDR3 DNA reads TGTGCCAGCAGTGTCTACCGGGACCAAGAGCAGTTCTTC. Translated, it gives CASSVYRDQEQFF.

The chain uses TRBV19 and TRBJ2-3, with D unclear. The CDR3 totals 13 residues. The germline V and J ends were trimmed by 5 bases and 10 bases, with 16 bases remaining between them. Germline loops: CDR1 LNHDA, CDR2 SQIVND (reference sequence). The CDR3 region has the DNA TGTGCCAGTAGTGAGACCCCAGGCAGAGCGCAGTATTTT. Its translation: CASSETPGRAQYF.

This clone has just one count. The rearrangement joins TRBV6-1 to TRBJ1-2; 9 nucleotides line up with TRBD1. Germline trimming cut 2 bases from V and 8 bases from J; bases unmatched to any gene: 9. Germline assignment: CDR1 MNHNS and CDR2 SASEGT. The CDR3 has 15 residues. The CDR3 DNA follows: TGTGCCAGCAGTGAATGGGACAGGGTCAAACCGGGCTACACCTTC. Translation: CASSEWDRVKPGYTF.